The rows below give T cell receptor beta chains drawn from one sample of a study of control samples from healthy donors and cancer patients. Clones were sequenced by immunoSEQ multiplex PCR, and TCRdb holds only the in-frame ones, with some missing. The table lists hundreds of thousands of clones, 75% to 95% of them singletons, with over 5.5% in the top ten. Sequenced material: PBMCs. The receptors were gathered from a man in his forties with head and neck cancer. Each CDR3 is given with its conserved first and last residue. Fields, in order: D gene, clone size, J gene, V gene, CDR3 protein, CDR3 DNA. A D gene is named only where the DNA matches it firmly. Clone size, where shown, is once, few, many, or a class for clones that have expanded.

d_gene: -
abundance: once
j_gene: TRBJ1-1
v_gene: TRBV7-9
CDR3aa: CASSKSNTEAFF
CDR3nt: TGTGCCAGCAGTAAATCGAACACTGAAGCTTTCTTT

d_gene: TRBD1
abundance: -
j_gene: TRBJ1-1
v_gene: TRBV18
CDR3aa: CASSPPTGRDLEAFF
CDR3nt: TGTGCCAGCTCACCGCCGACAGGGAGGGACCTTGAAGCTTTCTTT

d_gene: -
abundance: -
j_gene: TRBJ1-1
v_gene: TRBV7-2
CDR3aa: CASSKGRAVGTEAFF
CDR3nt: TGTGCCAGCAGCAAAGGGCGCGCGGTGGGCACTGAAGCTTTCTTT

d_gene: -
abundance: -
j_gene: TRBJ2-1
v_gene: TRBV4-3
CDR3aa: CASSQLRGQTYNEQFF
CDR3nt: TGCGCCAGCAGCCAGCTGCGAGGTCAAACTTACAATGAGCAGTTCTTC

d_gene: TRBD1
abundance: -
j_gene: TRBJ2-2
v_gene: TRBV7-2
CDR3aa: CASSSWTGRNTGELFF
CDR3nt: TGTGCCAGCAGCTCCTGGACAGGCCGGAACACCGGGGAGCTGTTTTTT

d_gene: TRBD2
abundance: -
j_gene: TRBJ2-3
v_gene: TRBV19
CDR3aa: CASSLGGRAGDTQYF
CDR3nt: TGTGCCAGTAGTTTGGGTGGGAGGGCCGGAGATACGCAGTATTTT

d_gene: TRBD2
abundance: -
j_gene: TRBJ2-7
v_gene: TRBV7-9
CDR3aa: CASSSSPSGGFYEQYF
CDR3nt: TGTGCCAGCAGCTCCTCCCCATCGGGAGGGTTCTACGAGCAGTACTTC

d_gene: TRBD1
abundance: -
j_gene: TRBJ2-7
v_gene: TRBV28
CDR3aa: CASSKPGQGYEQYF
CDR3nt: TGTGCCAGCAGTAAACCGGGACAGGGCTACGAGCAGTACTTC

d_gene: -
abundance: -
j_gene: TRBJ2-7
v_gene: TRBV7-2
CDR3aa: CASSYFPQPLYEQYF
CDR3nt: TGTGCCAGCAGCTACTTCCCTCAACCCCTCTACGAGCAGTACTTC

d_gene: TRBD1
abundance: few
j_gene: TRBJ2-2
v_gene: TRBV6-2/TRBV6-3
CDR3aa: CASSAGTGDTGELFF
CDR3nt: TGTGCCAGCAGCGCCGGGACAGGGGACACCGGGGAGCTGTTTTTT

d_gene: TRBD1
abundance: -
j_gene: TRBJ2-2
v_gene: TRBV30
CDR3aa: CAWSVGGTVSGELFF
CDR3nt: TGTGCCTGGAGTGTCGGTGGGACAGTTTCCGGGGAGCTGTTTTTT

d_gene: -
abundance: -
j_gene: TRBJ1-1
v_gene: TRBV7-3
CDR3aa: CASSSLGQGEAFF
CDR3nt: TGTGCCAGCAGCTCCCTGGGGCAGGGTGAAGCTTTCTTT

d_gene: -
abundance: -
j_gene: TRBJ1-6
v_gene: TRBV9
CDR3aa: CASSVGPGESSPLHF
CDR3nt: TGTGCCAGCAGCGTAGGGCCAGGGGAGTCTTCACCCCTCCACTTT

d_gene: -
abundance: -
j_gene: TRBJ1-5
v_gene: TRBV6-5
CDR3aa: CASGTNSNQPQHF
CDR3nt: TGTGCCAGCGGCACTAATAGCAATCAGCCCCAGCATTTT

d_gene: -
abundance: -
j_gene: TRBJ2-3
v_gene: TRBV11-2
CDR3aa: CASSLWSGPGTDTQYF
CDR3nt: TGTGCCAGCAGCTTGTGGAGCGGGCCCGGCACAGATACGCAGTATTTT

d_gene: TRBD2
abundance: -
j_gene: TRBJ2-7
v_gene: TRBV27
CDR3aa: CASSLSHSPGGSSYEQYF
CDR3nt: TGTGCCAGCAGTTTATCGCATAGCCCTGGCGGGAGCTCCTACGAGCAGTACTTC

d_gene: -
abundance: -
j_gene: TRBJ2-3
v_gene: TRBV7-2
CDR3aa: CASSLGQGHTDTQYF
CDR3nt: TGTGCCAGCAGCTTAGGGCAGGGGCACACAGATACGCAGTATTTT

d_gene: TRBD1
abundance: -
j_gene: TRBJ1-2
v_gene: TRBV5-4
CDR3aa: CASSQTGGEGYTF
CDR3nt: TGTGCCAGCAGCCAAACAGGGGGAGAGGGCTACACCTTC

d_gene: -
abundance: -
j_gene: TRBJ1-1
v_gene: TRBV6-2/TRBV6-3
CDR3aa: CASSYNGRTEAFF
CDR3nt: TGTGCCAGCAGTTACAATGGGCGAACTGAAGCTTTCTTT

d_gene: -
abundance: once
j_gene: TRBJ1-2
v_gene: TRBV11-2
CDR3aa: CASRQGGGLGGYTF
CDR3nt: TGTGCCAGCAGACAAGGCGGGGGGCTGGGTGGCTACACCTTC

d_gene: TRBD2
abundance: few
j_gene: TRBJ2-7
v_gene: TRBV7-9
CDR3aa: CASSPGLAVKRYEQYF
CDR3nt: TGTGCCAGCAGCCCGGGACTAGCGGTAAAACGGTACGAGCAGTACTTC

d_gene: -
abundance: -
j_gene: TRBJ1-5
v_gene: TRBV18
CDR3aa: CASSPDPSGNQPQHF
CDR3nt: TGTGCCAGCTCACCTGACCCGTCGGGCAATCAGCCCCAGCATTTT

d_gene: -
abundance: -
j_gene: TRBJ2-2
v_gene: TRBV9
CDR3aa: CATGRGPNTGELFF
CDR3nt: TGTGCCACCGGGAGGGGGCCGAACACCGGGGAGCTGTTTTTT

d_gene: TRBD2
abundance: -
j_gene: TRBJ2-2
v_gene: TRBV5-1
CDR3aa: CASSDTAGVIGELFF
CDR3nt: TGCGCCAGCAGCGATACAGCGGGGGTTATAGGGGAGCTGTTTTTT

d_gene: -
abundance: -
j_gene: TRBJ2-1
v_gene: TRBV3-1/TRBV3-2
CDR3aa: CASGPAEGPYNEQFF
CDR3nt: TGTGCCAGCGGACCCGCTGAGGGGCCTTACAATGAGCAGTTCTTC

d_gene: -
abundance: -
j_gene: TRBJ1-1
v_gene: TRBV21-1
CDR3aa: CASRGEETTEAFF
CDR3nt: TGTGCCAGCAGGGGCGAGGAAACCACTGAAGCTTTCTTT

d_gene: -
abundance: -
j_gene: TRBJ1-4
v_gene: TRBV4-1
CDR3aa: CASSREGGGHLNEKLFF
CDR3nt: TGCGCCAGCAGCCGCGAGGGGGGAGGACACTTAAATGAAAAACTGTTTTTT

d_gene: -
abundance: -
j_gene: TRBJ2-5
v_gene: TRBV30
CDR3aa: CAWSVSGVGETQYF
CDR3nt: TGTGCCTGGAGTGTATCAGGGGTGGGAGAGACCCAGTACTTC

d_gene: -
abundance: -
j_gene: TRBJ2-5
v_gene: TRBV10-3
CDR3aa: CAIKGSTRETQYF
CDR3nt: TGTGCCATCAAGGGGTCCACCCGGGAGACCCAGTACTTC

d_gene: -
abundance: -
j_gene: TRBJ2-1
v_gene: TRBV4-2
CDR3aa: CASSQAASWSNEQFF
CDR3nt: TGTGCCAGCAGCCAAGCGGCTAGCTGGAGCAATGAGCAGTTCTTC

d_gene: -
abundance: -
j_gene: TRBJ2-7
v_gene: TRBV7-2
CDR3aa: CASSLWQESYEQYF
CDR3nt: TGTGCCAGCAGCTTATGGCAGGAGTCCTACGAGCAGTACTTC

d_gene: -
abundance: once
j_gene: TRBJ2-7
v_gene: TRBV7-9
CDR3aa: CASSPPGVEQYF
CDR3nt: TGTGCCAGCAGCCCCCCGGGGGTTGAGCAGTACTTC

d_gene: -
abundance: -
j_gene: TRBJ1-2
v_gene: TRBV5-1
CDR3aa: CASSLEAGELGYTF
CDR3nt: TGCGCCAGCAGCTTAGAAGCAGGGGAGTTGGGCTACACCTTC

d_gene: TRBD1
abundance: -
j_gene: TRBJ2-3
v_gene: TRBV4-3
CDR3aa: CASSQGGTVNTDTQYF
CDR3nt: TGCGCCAGCAGCCAAGGGGGGACAGTCAACACAGATACGCAGTATTTT

d_gene: -
abundance: -
j_gene: TRBJ2-7
v_gene: TRBV20-1
CDR3aa: CSARRGGGAEF
CDR3nt: TGCAGTGCGCGAAGGGGTGGGGGTGCCGAATTC

d_gene: -
abundance: -
j_gene: TRBJ2-5
v_gene: TRBV7-2
CDR3aa: CASSPEAVLKTQYF
CDR3nt: TGTGCCAGCAGCCCCGAGGCCGTTTTGAAGACCCAGTACTTC

d_gene: TRBD2
abundance: -
j_gene: TRBJ2-7
v_gene: TRBV5-1
CDR3aa: CASTKTSGSLEQYF
CDR3nt: TGCGCCAGCACAAAGACTAGCGGGAGCCTCGAGCAGTACTTC

d_gene: TRBD1
abundance: -
j_gene: TRBJ1-2
v_gene: TRBV7-2
CDR3aa: CASSEGTGIYYGYTF
CDR3nt: TGTGCCAGCAGCGAGGGGACAGGAATTTACTATGGCTACACCTTC

d_gene: TRBD1
abundance: -
j_gene: TRBJ2-1
v_gene: TRBV14
CDR3aa: CASSQDDLGRGMMCEQFF
CDR3nt: TGTGCCAGCAGCCAAGATGACCTCGGCAGGGGGATGATGTGTGAGCAGTTCTTC

d_gene: TRBD1
abundance: few
j_gene: TRBJ2-5
v_gene: TRBV7-8
CDR3aa: CASSLGTGHMETQYF
CDR3nt: TGTGCCAGCAGCTTGGGGACAGGGCATATGGAGACCCAGTACTTC

d_gene: -
abundance: once
j_gene: TRBJ1-1
v_gene: TRBV28
CDR3aa: CASSPLGQGNTEAFF
CDR3nt: TGTGCCAGCAGTCCCTTGGGGCAGGGGAACACTGAAGCTTTCTTT

d_gene: TRBD2
abundance: -
j_gene: TRBJ2-5
v_gene: TRBV2
CDR3aa: CASSASGRGETQYF
CDR3nt: TGTGCCAGCAGCGCTAGCGGGAGGGGAGAGACCCAGTACTTC

d_gene: -
abundance: -
j_gene: TRBJ2-4
v_gene: TRBV28
CDR3aa: CASSRDTRWYF
CDR3nt: TGTGCCAGCAGCCGGGACACGCGATGGTACTTC

d_gene: -
abundance: -
j_gene: TRBJ1-2
v_gene: TRBV4-1
CDR3aa: CASSQVRGGYTF
CDR3nt: TGCGCCAGCAGCCAGGTTCGGGGCGGCTACACCTTC

d_gene: -
abundance: -
j_gene: TRBJ2-7
v_gene: TRBV11-2
CDR3aa: CASSLAVGGEYEQYF
CDR3nt: TGTGCCAGCAGCTTAGCCGTCGGCGGGGAGTACGAGCAGTACTTC

d_gene: -
abundance: once
j_gene: TRBJ1-2
v_gene: TRBV6-2/TRBV6-3
CDR3aa: CASSYIGLDYGYTF
CDR3nt: TGTGCCAGCAGTTACATAGGGTTGGACTATGGCTACACCTTC

d_gene: -
abundance: -
j_gene: TRBJ2-5
v_gene: TRBV6-1
CDR3aa: CASSEARDGETQYF
CDR3nt: TGTGCCAGCAGTGAAGCGCGGGATGGAGAGACCCAGTACTTC

d_gene: TRBD2
abundance: few
j_gene: TRBJ2-3
v_gene: TRBV30
CDR3aa: CAWRSGGTQYF
CDR3nt: TGTGCCTGGAGGTCGGGGGGTACGCAGTATTTT

d_gene: -
abundance: few
j_gene: TRBJ1-1
v_gene: TRBV5-5
CDR3aa: CASSSQTGNTEAFF
CDR3nt: TGTGCCAGCAGCTCCCAGACGGGAAACACTGAAGCTTTCTTT

d_gene: -
abundance: -
j_gene: TRBJ2-7
v_gene: TRBV7-8
CDR3aa: CASRPRGVVEQYF
CDR3nt: TGTGCCAGCCGCCCTAGGGGGGTGGTCGAGCAGTACTTC

d_gene: TRBD2
abundance: -
j_gene: TRBJ2-7
v_gene: TRBV27
CDR3aa: CASGAGGSYEQYF
CDR3nt: TGTGCCAGTGGAGCGGGGGGCTCCTACGAGCAGTACTTC

d_gene: TRBD2
abundance: -
j_gene: TRBJ2-2
v_gene: TRBV3-1/TRBV3-2
CDR3aa: CASSPLAVANTGELFF
CDR3nt: TGTGCCAGCAGCCCTCTAGCGGTCGCGAACACCGGGGAGCTGTTTTTT

d_gene: -
abundance: -
j_gene: TRBJ2-2
v_gene: TRBV24-1
CDR3aa: CATSVEDTGELFF
CDR3nt: TGTGCCACCAGTGTCGAAGACACCGGGGAGCTGTTTTTT

d_gene: -
abundance: -
j_gene: TRBJ1-3
v_gene: TRBV27
CDR3aa: CASSTFPGVGNTIYF
CDR3nt: TGTGCCAGCAGTACCTTTCCAGGGGTCGGAAACACCATATATTTT

d_gene: -
abundance: -
j_gene: TRBJ1-6
v_gene: TRBV6-5
CDR3aa: CASSYNDIVTNSPLHF
CDR3nt: TGTGCCAGCAGTTACAACGATATAGTGACAAATTCACCCCTCCACTTT

d_gene: -
abundance: -
j_gene: TRBJ1-5
v_gene: TRBV21-1
CDR3aa: CASSKVAGINNQPQHF
CDR3nt: TGTGCCAGCAGCAAAGTAGCGGGGATAAACAATCAGCCCCAGCATTTT